This entry lists 27 T cell receptor beta chains sequenced from one sample in a study of technical replicates of blood from several donors. Assay used: immunoSEQ multiplex PCR; TCRdb lists only in-frame clones, some missing. The sample has about 75,000 clones; 95% to 98% are singletons. The specimen was T cells isolated from PBMCs. The receptors derive from a human donor in good health.

The chain joins TRBV19 to TRBJ1-5, with D hard to call. Germline V CDR1 and CDR2: LNHDA, SQIVND (reference sequence). The V and J ends lost 4 bases and 5 bases respectively, with 15 bases between them. This CDR3 has 15 amino acids. In nucleotides, the CDR3 is TGTGCCAGTAGTAGTTGGGAGCAAGGTGATCAGCCCCAGCATTTT. Translated: CASSSWEQGDQPQHF.

The J gene is TRBJ2-7, the V gene TRBV6-1; 8 bases map to TRBD2. Germline V lookup: CDR1 MNHNS, CDR2 SASEGT. The CDR3 is made up of 15 amino acids. V was pared by 3 bases and J by 3 bases, with 7 bases of the junction left unmatched. The CDR3 is CASSDWIAGIYEQYF. The CDR3 region has the DNA TGTGCCAGCAGTGATTGGATAGCGGGGATCTACGAGCAGTACTTC.

The chain recombines TRBV7-8 with TRBJ1-5; unclear D gene. The CDR3 is 15 residues long. In germline, CDR1 is SGHVS, CDR2 FQNEAQ. Trimming removed 5 bases from V and 5 bases from J, with 16 bases in between. CDR3 sequence reads: CASSEWVGGDQPQHF. CDR3 in DNA: TGTGCCAGCAGCGAATGGGTGGGAGGCGATCAGCCCCAGCATTTT. The full variable domain, rest sourced from reference TRBV7-8 and TRBJ1-5, is GAGVSQSPRYKVAKRGQDVALRCDPISGHVSLFWYQQALGQGPEFLTYFQNEAQLDKSGLPSDRFFAERPEGSVSTLKIQRTQQEDSAVYLCASSEWVGGDQPQHFGDGTRLSIL.

This sequence joins TRBV4-1 and TRBJ2-3; TRBD1 matches 10 bases. The CDR3 loop spans 14 amino acids. The V gene end was trimmed by 4 bases and the J gene end by 6 bases; junction bases not matched to a gene: 4. Germline lookup yields CDR1 MGHRA and CDR2 YSYEKL. In DNA form, the CDR3 reads TGCGCCAGCAGCCCCGGGACAGGGGACGATACGCAGTATTTT. Amino acids: CASSPGTGDDTQYF.

The chain carries TRBV27 and TRBJ1-3; 7 bases align to TRBD1. With 3 bases clipped from V and 4 bases from J, the junction kept 3 bases outside the gene matches. The CDR3 runs to 14 residues. Germline CDR1 reads MNHEY; CDR2 reads SMNVEV (reference sequence). CDR3 nucleotides: TGTGCCAGCAGTTTGGCCAGGGGGGGAAACACCATATATTTT. Its protein product is CASSLARGGNTIYF.

The chain couples TRBV6-6 to TRBJ2-1, with TRBD2 matching over 10 bases. The CDR3 extends over 16 amino acids. After removal of 2 bases from V and 5 bases from J, the junction contained 6 bases not matched to a gene. Germline assignment: CDR1 MNHNY and CDR2 SVGAGI (reference sequence). The chain's CDR3 is CASSYTWTSGNNEQFF. CDR3 coding DNA: TGTGCCAGCAGTTACACTTGGACTAGCGGCAACAATGAGCAGTTCTTC.

This sequence joins TRBV2 and TRBJ2-1; 7 nucleotides align to TRBD1. Germline trimming cut 4 bases from V and 10 bases from J; bases unmatched to any gene: 7. The germline V gene encodes CDR1 SNHLY and CDR2 FYNNEI. This CDR3 is built from 13 residues. Here the CDR3 DNA reads TGTGCCAGCAGTGGAGGACAGGTAGAGGAGCAGTTCTTC. Translating it yields CASSGGQVEEQFF.

The chain employs TRBV19 and TRBJ1-1; no definite D call. Germline CDR1 LNHDA, CDR2 SQIVND (reference sequence). V was shortened by 4 bases and J by 0 bases, with 12 bases between the two germline ends. The CDR3 totals 15 residues. Here the CDR3 reads CASSRDWRMNTEAFF. The CDR3, as DNA: TGTGCCAGTAGTAGGGATTGGAGGATGAACACTGAAGCTTTCTTT.

The J gene is TRBJ1-5, the V gene TRBV6-5, with TRBD1 as a possible D gene (6 bases). Germline CDR1 MNHEY, CDR2 SVGAGI. With 7 bases removed from V and 5 bases from J, the gap between germline ends came to 15 bases. The CDR3 is 14 residues long. This CDR3 reads CASTPRGADQPQHF. CDR3 DNA sequence: TGTGCCAGCACCCCCAGGGGCGCGGATCAGCCCCAGCATTTT.

The count of this clone is one. The CDR3 DNA sequence: TGTGCCAGCAGCCAAGACCCCGCAGGATTATCCTACGAGCAGTACTTC. This gives the protein CASSQDPAGLSYEQYF. The chain employs TRBV4-2 and TRBJ2-7; D gene unclear. CDR1 is LGHNA, CDR2 YNFKEQ, per germline. CDR3 size: 16 residues. The V end lost 0 bases, the J end lost 1 base, and 13 bases lay between the germline ends.

In the case of this clone: The same CDR3 arises from other DNA sequences in this sample as well. The chain is built from TRBV20-1 and TRBJ2-1, with no clear D. Germline V CDR1 and CDR2: DFQATT, SNEGSKA (reference sequence). V lost 4 bases and J 4 bases, leaving 5 bases between the germline ends. CDR3 length: 11 amino acids. DNA for the CDR3: TGCAGTGCTACCTTATACAATGAGCAGTTCTTC. It specifies CSATLYNEQFF.

The chain is built from TRBV9 and TRBJ2-7; 10 bases fit TRBD1. This CDR3 contains 15 residues. Germline V gene sequence: CDR1 SGDLS, CDR2 YYNGEE. V lost 0 bases and J lost 4; bases outside the gene matches: 4. CDR3 protein: CASSVEGQGGYEQYF. The CDR3 DNA is TGTGCCAGCAGCGTAGAAGGACAGGGGGGGTACGAGCAGTACTTC.

This chain joins TRBV7-6 and TRBJ1-4; 8 bases are shared with TRBD1. CDR3 length equals 14 residues. Germline V gives CDR1 SGHVS, CDR2 FNYEAQ. V dropped 4 bases and J dropped 8; count of bases not matched to a gene: 6. The CDR3 region is CASSSLTGVEKLFF. CDR3 nucleotide sequence: TGTGCCAGCAGCTCCTTGACAGGGGTGGAAAAACTGTTTTTT.

The V gene is TRBV4-2, the J gene TRBJ2-3; 9 bases line up with TRBD2. Trimming took 1 base from V and 7 from J; bases not matched to a gene: 6. This CDR3 has 15 amino acids. Germline CDR1 LGHNA, CDR2 YNFKEQ. CDR3 in amino acids: CASSQVASGTYTQYF. The DNA of the CDR3 is TGTGCCAGCAGCCAAGTGGCTAGCGGGACTTATACGCAGTATTTT.

The V and J genes are TRBV7-2 and TRBJ2-4; 9 bases are shared with TRBD1. Germline CDR1 reads SGHTA; CDR2 reads FQGNSA. V trimming: 2 bases; J trimming: 0 bases; junction bases outside the gene matches: 8. The CDR3 runs to 18 residues. The CDR3 bases are TGTGCCAGCAGCTTATCAGGGACAGGGACCTCAGCCAAAAACATTCAGTACTTC. It encodes CASSLSGTGTSAKNIQYF.

The chain recombines TRBV27 with TRBJ2-7; 7 bases line up with TRBD2. The CDR3 is made up of 14 amino acids. V was clipped by 1 base and J by 0 bases; unmatched bases: 0. CDR1 is MNHEY and CDR2 is SMNVEV in the germline V gene (reference sequence). The DNA for the CDR3 is TGTGCCAGCAGTTTATGGACTAGCTCCTACGAGCAGTACTTC. Amino acids: CASSLWTSSYEQYF.

Only a few counts were recorded for this clone. V is TRBV19 and J is TRBJ2-7; 9 bases align to TRBD1. The V gene's germline CDR1 is LNHDA and CDR2 SQIVND (reference sequence). The V and J ends lost 4 bases and 5 bases, in that order; junction bases with no gene match: 12. This CDR3 comprises 16 residues. The CDR3 sequence: CASSRGSGTGNNEQYF. For the CDR3, the DNA is TGTGCCAGTAGTAGGGGGTCCGGGACAGGGAATAACGAGCAGTACTTC.

The chain recombines TRBV27 with TRBJ1-2, with a tentative D call TRBD1 (5 bases). The V end was cut by 5 bases, the J end by 7 bases, with 17 bases between. The CDR3 is 14 amino acids. Germline CDR1 MNHEY, CDR2 SMNVEV (reference sequence). In nucleotides, the CDR3 is TGTGCCAGCAGTCGCTTGGGGGGGAGCGGTGGCTACACCTTC. Its protein is CASSRLGGSGGYTF.

V is TRBV19 and J is TRBJ1-4; D unresolved. CDR1 and CDR2 from the germline V gene are LNHDA and SQIVND (reference sequence). The CDR3 length is 14 residues. The ends were cut back, 3 bases at V and 0 bases at J, with 5 bases in the middle. DNA of the CDR3: TGTGCCAGTAGTATTCTCGCAACTAATGAAAAACTGTTTTTT. It translates to CASSILATNEKLFF.

This sequence joins TRBV28 and TRBJ2-7, with a weak D call TRBD2 (6 bases). The CDR3 runs 16 residues. Germline V CDR1 and CDR2: MDHEN, SYDVKM. V lost 3 bases and J 2 bases, leaving 17 bases between the germline ends. CDR3 residues: CASSFRLRDLTYEQYF. DNA for the CDR3: TGTGCCAGCAGTTTTCGCCTCCGGGACTTGACCTACGAGCAGTACTTC.

V gene TRBV7-2 combines with J gene TRBJ2-1, with D possibly TRBD2 on 5 matching bases. Germline V gene sequence: CDR1 SGHTA, CDR2 FQGNSA. This CDR3 spans 15 amino acids. Trimming shortened V by 1 base and J by 0 bases, and 7 bases separated the two germline ends. The CDR3, as DNA: TGTGCCAGCAGCTTAGTAAGCGGCTCCTACAATGAGCAGTTCTTC. It yields the protein CASSLVSGSYNEQFF.

This clone was seen once. V gene TRBV28 combines with J gene TRBJ2-2; D is undetermined. The CDR3 spans 15 residues. The germline gives CDR1 MDHEN, CDR2 SYDVKM. Trimming took off 2 bases at V and 2 bases at J, with 9 bases between the two ends. The CDR3 DNA reads TGTGCCAGCAGTTTAGAGGTCACTAACACCGGGGAGCTGTTTTTT. This codes for CASSLEVTNTGELFF.

V gene TRBV4-1 combines with J gene TRBJ2-3; 9 nucleotides match TRBD2. After removal of 4 bases from V and 3 bases from J, the junction contained 8 bases not matched to a gene. The CDR3 contains 16 residues. Germline V CDR1 and CDR2: MGHRA, YSYEKL. CDR3 protein: CASSPLEREVTDTQYF. The CDR3 DNA reads as TGCGCCAGCAGCCCGCTGGAGCGGGAGGTTACAGATACGCAGTATTTT.

The V and J genes are TRBV2 and TRBJ2-5, with 7 positions matching TRBD2. The CDR3 is 14 residues long. Germline CDR1 reads SNHLY; CDR2 reads FYNNEI. Trimming cost V 6 bases and J 4 bases; bases outside gene matches: 8. The CDR3 loop is CASRGGSLGETQYF. DNA for the CDR3: TGTGCCAGCAGGGGCGGGAGCTTAGGAGAGACCCAGTACTTC.

The J gene is TRBJ2-7, the V gene TRBV10-3, with 8 bases lining up with TRBD2. V lost 3 bases to trimming and J lost 6 bases; unmatched junction nucleotides: 7. CDR1 is ENHRY, CDR2 SYGVKD, per germline. The CDR3 has 14 amino acids. The CDR3 region is CAISDFAGGFEQYF. CDR3 sequence (DNA): TGTGCCATCAGTGACTTTGCGGGAGGATTCGAGCAGTACTTC.

The chain has TRBV9 and TRBJ2-7, with 7 bases matching TRBD2. In germline, CDR1 is SGDLS, CDR2 YYNGEE. CDR3 length: 15 residues. Trimming at V came to 0 bases and at J to 3 bases, leaving 6 bases not matched to a gene. The DNA for the CDR3 is TGTGCCAGCAGCGTAGACGGCGGGAGTGGCTACGAGCAGTACTTC. Translating it yields CASSVDGGSGYEQYF.

The chain carries TRBV6-1 and TRBJ1-2; no definite D call. CDR1 and CDR2 (germline): MNHNS, SASEGT. V was clipped by 2 bases and J by 5 bases, with 12 bases between them. The CDR3 covers 14 residues. CDR3 coding DNA: TGTGCCAGCAGTGAATCTAGGAGATTTTATGGCTACACCTTC. Translated: CASSESRRFYGYTF.